The clone carrying this T cell receptor (beta chain) was counted between two and nine times. Using immunoSEQ multiplex PCR, the repertoire was profiled, and TCRdb retains in-frame clones only, with some absent. The repertoire holds under 200,000 clones, approximately 85% seen once, with roughly 4.5% in the top ten. This sample is drawn from a study of blood T cell repertoires in COVID-19. Background on the study: From T cells, B-cell-depleted T cells, or PBMCs came the material, which was cDNA or gDNA.

V shed 0 bases and J shed 5 bases, with 14 bases lying between them. The CDR3 sequence is 15 residues long. The V gene's germline CDR1 is SGDLS and CDR2 YYNGEE. What was sequenced was peripheral blood. This receptor was taken from a woman older than 75 with acute or convalescent COVID-19. The rearrangement joins TRBV9 to TRBJ1-1; possibly TRBD1 for D (5 bases). The CDR3 DNA reads as TGTGCCAGCAGCGTAGCCCCCCAGGGATGGACTGAAGCTTTCTTT. This encodes CASSVAPQGWTEAFF.